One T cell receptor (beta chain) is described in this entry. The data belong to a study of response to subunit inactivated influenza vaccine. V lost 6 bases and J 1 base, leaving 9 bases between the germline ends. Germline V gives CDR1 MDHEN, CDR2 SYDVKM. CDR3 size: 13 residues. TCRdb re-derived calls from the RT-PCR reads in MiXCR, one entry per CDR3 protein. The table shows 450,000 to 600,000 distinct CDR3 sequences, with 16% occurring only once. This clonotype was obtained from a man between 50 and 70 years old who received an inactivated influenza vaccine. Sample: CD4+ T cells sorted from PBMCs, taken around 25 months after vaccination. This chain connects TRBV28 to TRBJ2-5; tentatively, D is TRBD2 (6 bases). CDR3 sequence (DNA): TGTGCCAGCAGCGCGGGGATCCAAGAGACCCAGTACTTC. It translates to CASSAGIQETQYF.